One sample yielded the 22 T cell receptor beta chains listed below, sequenced in a study of control samples from healthy donors and cancer patients. TCRdb keeps only in-frame clones here, not all; method: immunoSEQ multiplex PCR. Among about 86,000 clones listed, approximately 88% were seen once. Sequences were obtained from PBMCs. These receptors came from a woman aged 50 to 60 with colorectal cancer.

V gene TRBV12-1 combines with J gene TRBJ2-7; the D call of TRBD1 is as the table states it, not checked on the DNA. TRBV12-1 is designated a pseudogene. The CDR3 is 13 residues long. The CDR3 sequence is CSSSGGTGREQYV. Written as DNA, the CDR3 is TGTTCCAGCAGCGGCGGGACAGGGAGAGAGCAGTACGTC.

This chain joins TRBV20-1 and TRBJ1-2; D gene ambiguous. V was cut by 5 bases and J by 8 bases, with 12 bases left in between. Germline-derived CDR1 and CDR2 are DFQATT and SNEGSKA (reference sequence). The length of the CDR3 is 11 residues. For the CDR3, the DNA is TGCAGTGCTTACCGGTCGGGGGGCTACACCTTC. Its translation: CSAYRSGGYTF.

The chain links TRBV5-1 to TRBJ2-2, with TRBD2 matching 8 bases. The V gene's germline CDR1 is SGHRS and CDR2 YFSETQ. The CDR3 has 15 amino acids. The junction had 10 bases not matched to a gene; V was cut back by 6 bases and J by 6 bases. CDR3 loop: CASNPAGRGAGELFF. DNA of the CDR3: TGCGCCAGCAACCCGGCCGGGAGGGGGGCCGGGGAGCTGTTTTTT.

The rearrangement links TRBV6-2 or TRBV6-3 to TRBJ2-2; D gene ambiguous. The CDR3 consists of 13 residues. Trimming stripped 6 bases from V and 3 bases from J, with 8 bases between. Germline V CDR1 and CDR2: MNHEY, SVGEGT. CDR3: CASSPTYTGELFF. Here the CDR3 DNA reads TGTGCCAGCAGCCCCACATACACCGGGGAGCTGTTTTTT.

The chain is built from TRBV18 and TRBJ1-2; D remains unclear. The germline CDR1 and CDR2 sequences are KGHSH and LQKENI. The CDR3 has 18 amino acids. V lost 2 bases and J 4 bases, leaving 23 bases between the germline ends. The chain's CDR3 is CASSPVTFTGGDFYGYTF. The DNA of the CDR3 is TGTGCCAGCTCACCAGTTACATTTACTGGTGGGGATTTCTATGGCTACACCTTC.

V gene TRBV6-6 combines with J gene TRBJ2-7, with D perhaps assigned TRBD1 or TRBD2 (5 bases each). Trimming cost V 6 bases and J 4 bases, with 22 bases left between them. The germline gives CDR1 MNHNY, CDR2 SVGAGI (reference sequence). The CDR3 spans 16 residues. The DNA of the CDR3 is TGTGCCAGCAGCCGCTATGGTCGGGGCTCTGATTACGAGCAGTACGTC. Its translation is CASSRYGRGSDYEQYV.

This clone was counted a single time. J is TRBJ1-2 and V is TRBV24-1, with 9 bases that match TRBD1. The CDR3 sequence is 18 residues long. With 4 bases clipped from V and 1 base from J, the junction kept 12 bases outside the gene matches. In germline, CDR1 is KGHDR, CDR2 SFDVKD. Here the CDR3 reads CATSDPRGTGSNNYGYTF. The CDR3 coding sequence is TGTGCCACCAGTGACCCCCGCGGGACAGGGTCTAATAACTATGGCTACACCTTC.

The chain has TRBV18 and TRBJ1-1; TRBD1 is a possible D gene (6 bases). Trimming pared 4 bases from V and 6 bases from J, leaving 15 bases between. CDR1 and CDR2 (germline): KGHSH, LQKENI. The CDR3 contains 14 residues. CDR3 protein: CASSQTGTTAEAFF. The CDR3 DNA reads as TGTGCCAGCTCACAAACAGGGACGACGGCTGAAGCTTTCTTT.

The chain links TRBV6-2 or TRBV6-3 to TRBJ2-1; tentatively, D is TRBD2 (5 bases). The CDR3 has 13 residues. Trimming shortened V by 0 bases and J by 10 bases, and 10 bases separated the two germline ends. Germline values: CDR1 MNHEY, CDR2 SVGEGT. CDR3 in amino acids: CASSYSGRPEQFF. DNA for the CDR3: TGTGCCAGCAGTTACTCAGGGAGACCGGAGCAGTTCTTC.

This clone has just a few counts. The rearrangement links TRBV6-5 to TRBJ1-6; 9 bases match TRBD1. Per the germline V gene, CDR1 is MNHEY and CDR2 is SVGAGI. CDR3 length: 14 amino acids. Trimming at V came to 5 bases and at J to 8 bases, leaving 4 bases not matched to a gene. The chain's CDR3 is CASSPGTGYSPLHF. The DNA of the CDR3 is TGTGCCAGCAGTCCCGGGACAGGGTATTCACCCCTCCACTTT.

V gene TRBV7-2 combines with J gene TRBJ2-7; D gene uncertain. The germline V gene encodes CDR1 SGHTA and CDR2 FQGNSA. The CDR3 covers 14 residues. The V gene lost 2 bases and the J gene lost 2 bases, with 10 bases spanning the gap. The CDR3 coding sequence is TGTGCCAGCAGCTTAAATCCCGGACCCTACGAGCAGTACGTC. Residues: CASSLNPGPYEQYV.

The chain has TRBV4-3 and TRBJ1-2; D is undetermined. The length of the CDR3 is 12 residues. CDR1 and CDR2 (germline): LGHNA, YSLEER. V was clipped by 2 bases and J by 2 bases, with 3 bases between them. CDR3 sequence: CASSQYNYGYTF. The CDR3 nucleotides are TGCGCCAGCAGCCAATACAACTATGGCTACACCTTC.

The rearrangement joins TRBV28 to TRBJ1-3; D is undetermined. The CDR3 is made up of 13 amino acids. With 6 bases removed from V and 0 bases from J, the gap between germline ends came to 6 bases. Germline V gene lookup returns CDR1 MDHEN and CDR2 SYDVKM. The DNA of the CDR3 is TGTGCCAGCAGAGCCCCCTCTGGAAACACCATATATTTT. This encodes CASRAPSGNTIYF.

This clone was seen a few times. V and J are TRBV15 and TRBJ1-4; no clear D. The CDR3 runs 14 residues. CDR1 and CDR2 (germline): LNHNV, YYDKDF (reference sequence). The ends were cut back, 0 bases at V and 8 bases at J, with 10 bases in the middle. The chain's CDR3 is CATSRDYLGEKLFF. CDR3 nucleotides: TGTGCCACCAGCAGAGATTACCTGGGAGAAAAACTGTTTTTT.

The chain recombines TRBV6-5 with TRBJ1-1; TRBD1 agrees at 10 bases. J gave up 7 bases and V 9 bases, and 8 bases lay outside the gene matches. In germline, CDR1 is MNHEY, CDR2 SVGAGI. CDR3 length equals 13 residues. For the CDR3, the DNA is TGTGCCAGTAGACAGGGGGCGGAGGGTGAAGCTTTCTTT. Its translation is CASRQGAEGEAFF.

The chain is built from TRBV12-3 or TRBV12-4 and TRBJ1-1; 9 positions agree with TRBD1. This CDR3 contains 13 residues. After removal of 4 bases from V and 6 bases from J, the junction contained 3 bases not matched to a gene. The CDR3 coding sequence is TGTGCCAGCAGTTGGGACAGGGAGGCTGAAGCTTTCTTT. It yields the protein CASSWDREAEAFF.

The chain links TRBV10-3 to TRBJ2-2; 9 nucleotides agree with TRBD1. Germline trimming cut 11 bases from V and 2 bases from J; bases unmatched to any gene: 9. CDR1 and CDR2 from the germline V gene are ENHRY and SYGVKD. This CDR3 region has 15 residues. Here the CDR3 DNA reads TGTGCCGTCAACTACAGGGGGCCAAACACCGGGGAGCTGTTTTTT. It encodes CAVNYRGPNTGELFF.

This clone occurred once. CDR3 loop: CASSFGQGREQYV. Written as DNA, the CDR3 is TGTGCCAGCAGTTTCGGACAGGGTCGAGAGCAGTACGTC. The genes are TRBV6-2 or TRBV6-3 and TRBJ2-7, with TRBD1 matching over 8 bases. The CDR3 loop spans 13 amino acids. Trimming cost V 4 bases and J 7 bases; bases outside gene matches: 6. Germline lookup yields CDR1 MNHEY and CDR2 SVGEGT.

This clone was picked up a small number of times. The genes are TRBV28 and TRBJ2-7; tentatively, D is TRBD2 (5 bases). V was shortened by 2 bases and J by 7 bases, with 15 bases between the two germline ends. Germline CDR1 MDHEN, CDR2 SYDVKM. The CDR3 runs 14 residues. In nucleotides, the CDR3 is TGTGCCAGCAGTTTAGGGTCTGAGGGTAGGGAGCAGTACGTC. This translates into CASSLGSEGREQYV.

The chain links TRBV10-3 to TRBJ1-5; D not certain. Germline CDR1 reads ENHRY; CDR2 reads SYGVKD. Trimming left V 3 bases short and J 3 bases short, with 12 bases between. The length of the CDR3 is 15 residues. In DNA form, the CDR3 reads TGTGCCATCAGTGAAGGGCAGGCCATCAATCAGCCCCAGCATTTT. Translated, it gives CAISEGQAINQPQHF.

This chain joins TRBV6-5 and TRBJ1-4; D is unresolved. This CDR3 contains 15 residues. V was shortened by 7 bases and J by 4 bases, with 16 bases between the two germline ends. Germline CDR1 reads MNHEY; CDR2 reads SVGAGI. CDR3 sequence reads: CASTTTGGRNEKLFF. The CDR3 DNA sequence: TGTGCCAGCACCACGACCGGAGGTCGTAATGAAAAACTGTTTTTT.

The chain carries TRBV6-5 and TRBJ1-6, with D maybe TRBD1 (6 bases). Germline assignment: CDR1 MNHEY and CDR2 SVGAGI. The CDR3 has 16 residues. Trimming removed 0 bases from V and 9 bases from J, with 15 bases in between. This CDR3 is CASSYSGLGTSSPLHF. CDR3 sequence (DNA): TGTGCCAGCAGTTACTCGGGCTTGGGGACAAGTTCACCCCTCCACTTT.